The source of this T cell receptor (beta chain) is a study of cytomegalovirus exposure and HLA in healthy donors. Use of 60 Vbeta and 13 Jbeta primers characterized the PCR. The data were produced by immunoSEQ multiplex PCR, yet TCRdb's version contains in-frame clones alone and is incomplete. The sample shows about 42,000 clones, approximately 55% of them seen only once. The length of the CDR3 is 17 residues. The germline V gene has CDR1 SEHNR and CDR2 FQNEAQ (reference sequence). With V trimmed by 8 bases and J by 2 bases, 15 bases remained unmatched. The rearrangement uses TRBV7-9 and TRBJ2-3; 8 nucleotides line up with TRBD2. The sequenced sample consisted of PBMCs. The TCR sequence derives from a human donor in good health. Here the CDR3 reads CASPPRGGEGPTDTQYF. The DNA for the CDR3 is TGTGCCAGCCCCCCCCGGGGGGGGGAGGGCCCCACAGATACGCAGTATTTT. Supplemented by reference TRBV7-9 and TRBJ2-3, the full variable domain reads DTGVSQNPRHKITKRGQNVTFRCDPISEHNRLYWYRQTLGQGPEFLTYFQNEAQLEKSRLLSDRFSAERPKGSFSTLEIQRTEQGDSAMYLCASPPRGGEGPTDTQYFGPGTRLTVL.